This T cell receptor beta chain is from a study of blood T cell repertoires in COVID-19. Study at large: The United States, Italy and Spain provided the acute and convalescent COVID-19 samples. T cells, B-cell-depleted T cells, or PBMCs supplied cDNA or gDNA.

Trimming shortened V by 6 bases and J by 1 base, and 9 bases separated the two germline ends. Looked up from germline, CDR1 is MRHNA and CDR2 is SNTAGT. The CDR3 covers 13 residues. Authors' analysis steps: Reference gene primer amplification yielded estimated nucleated cell counts. The method was immunoSEQ multiplex PCR; TCRdb's version includes in-frame clones alone and lacks a portion of them. D and trimming were read from the DNA, whereas the V and J calls and clone size are those reported in that table. Among over 150,000 clones listed, approximately 80% were seen once. Enrolled during active infection, Seattle patients were then followed longitudinally.

Sequencing used peripheral blood. The chain has TRBV6-4 and TRBJ1-1; TRBD1 is a possible D gene (5 bases). This TCR came from a woman aged 55-69 years with COVID-19, enrolled during active disease. CDR3 protein: CASRPDRNTEAFF. The CDR3 bases are TGTGCCAGCAGACCCGACAGGAACACTGAAGCTTTCTTT.